The rows below give T cell receptor beta chains drawn from one sample of a study of blood T cell repertoires in COVID-19. Assay used: immunoSEQ multiplex PCR; TCRdb lists only in-frame clones, some missing. The repertoire holds about 300,000 clones, with approximately 90% as singletons. Sequencing was performed on peripheral blood. The receptors come from a woman younger than 45 who had recovered from COVID-19. The CDR3 runs from the conserved cysteine through the conserved F or W. The order of the fields is D gene, V gene, J gene, clone size, CDR3 DNA, CDR3 protein. D genes are given only for firm matches. Rows may omit the clone size; those that give it use once, few, many or a size class.

d_gene: -
v_gene: TRBV2
j_gene: TRBJ2-5
abundance: -
CDR3nt: TGTGCCAGCAGCTACGGACTTGCGGGGGAGACCCAGTACTTC
CDR3aa: CASSYGLAGETQYF

d_gene: TRBD1
v_gene: TRBV28
j_gene: TRBJ1-5
abundance: -
CDR3nt: TGTGCCAGCAGTTCGACAGGGCCCACGGGTCAGCCCCAGCATTTT
CDR3aa: CASSSTGPTGQPQHF

d_gene: -
v_gene: TRBV9
j_gene: TRBJ2-3
abundance: -
CDR3nt: TGTGCCAGCAGCGTAGCGAGGCGGGGGCGGGGAGATACGCAGTATTTT
CDR3aa: CASSVARRGRGDTQYF

d_gene: -
v_gene: TRBV5-8
j_gene: TRBJ2-7
abundance: -
CDR3nt: TGTGCCAGCAGCTCCACAGGAGACTACGAGCAGTACTTC
CDR3aa: CASSSTGDYEQYF

d_gene: -
v_gene: TRBV18
j_gene: TRBJ1-4
abundance: few
CDR3nt: TGTGCCAGCTCACCAACCCAGGGTAATGAAAAACTGTTTTTT
CDR3aa: CASSPTQGNEKLFF

d_gene: -
v_gene: TRBV28
j_gene: TRBJ1-3
abundance: -
CDR3nt: TGTGCCAGCAGCTCTACCGGGGGCTCTGGAAACACCATATATTTT
CDR3aa: CASSSTGGSGNTIYF

d_gene: -
v_gene: TRBV12-3/TRBV12-4
j_gene: TRBJ1-1
abundance: -
CDR3nt: TGTGCCACCGAGGGAACGGCTGAAGCTTTCTTT
CDR3aa: CATEGTAEAFF

d_gene: TRBD1
v_gene: TRBV7-3
j_gene: TRBJ2-1
abundance: once
CDR3nt: TGTGCCAGCAGCCAACAGGGGGCCAGCTCCGGTGAGCAGTTCTTC
CDR3aa: CASSQQGASSGEQFF

d_gene: TRBD1
v_gene: TRBV19
j_gene: TRBJ1-6
abundance: -
CDR3nt: TGTGCCAGTAGCAGGGACCCGACAGGGAACTATAATTCACCCCTCCACTTT
CDR3aa: CASSRDPTGNYNSPLHF

d_gene: -
v_gene: TRBV7-2
j_gene: TRBJ1-2
abundance: once
CDR3nt: TGTGCCAGCACCCGGGGTAACATAAACTATGGCTACACCTTC
CDR3aa: CASTRGNINYGYTF

d_gene: -
v_gene: TRBV28
j_gene: TRBJ2-7
abundance: -
CDR3nt: TGTGCCAGCAGTTTTCAGGAGGGCGAGCAGTACTTC
CDR3aa: CASSFQEGEQYF

d_gene: TRBD1
v_gene: TRBV4-1
j_gene: TRBJ2-3
abundance: -
CDR3nt: TGCGCCAGCAGCCAACCTGACAGGGTAGTGGGAACAGATACGCAGTATTTT
CDR3aa: CASSQPDRVVGTDTQYF

d_gene: -
v_gene: TRBV18
j_gene: TRBJ1-3
abundance: once
CDR3nt: TGTGCCAGCTCACCAACAGGGCTTTCTGGAAACACCATATATTTT
CDR3aa: CASSPTGLSGNTIYF

d_gene: TRBD2
v_gene: TRBV28
j_gene: TRBJ2-1
abundance: -
CDR3nt: TGTGCCAGCAGCTTGCACGCGGGGGGCAGGGTCGGGCAGTTCTTC
CDR3aa: CASSLHAGGRVGQFF

d_gene: TRBD1
v_gene: TRBV4-3
j_gene: TRBJ2-1
abundance: -
CDR3nt: TGCGCCAGCAGCCAACAAGTCCACAGGGGTAATGAGCAGTTCTTC
CDR3aa: CASSQQVHRGNEQFF

d_gene: -
v_gene: TRBV7-8
j_gene: TRBJ1-5
abundance: -
CDR3nt: TGTGCCAGCAGCGGCTGGGGGGGCAATCAGCCCCAGCATTTT
CDR3aa: CASSGWGGNQPQHF

d_gene: -
v_gene: TRBV4-1
j_gene: TRBJ2-7
abundance: -
CDR3nt: TGCGCCAGCAGCCAAGGAACCGGGGATCCCTACGAGCAGTACTTC
CDR3aa: CASSQGTGDPYEQYF

d_gene: -
v_gene: TRBV25-1
j_gene: TRBJ1-1
abundance: once
CDR3nt: TGTGCCAGCACCGGACAGAATCCCACTGAAGCTTTCTTT
CDR3aa: CASTGQNPTEAFF

d_gene: TRBD1
v_gene: TRBV5-1
j_gene: TRBJ2-5
abundance: -
CDR3nt: TGCGCCAGTTTGCCTGGGACAGGGTTTTTAGAGACCCAGTACTTC
CDR3aa: CASLPGTGFLETQYF

d_gene: TRBD1
v_gene: TRBV11-2
j_gene: TRBJ2-7
abundance: -
CDR3nt: TGTGCCAGCAGCTTACTCCGGGGACAGGGAGTCTACGAGCAGTACTTC
CDR3aa: CASSLLRGQGVYEQYF

d_gene: TRBD2
v_gene: TRBV5-4
j_gene: TRBJ2-5
abundance: -
CDR3nt: TGTGCCAGCAAGGGGACTAGCGGCGAAGAGACCCAGTACTTC
CDR3aa: CASKGTSGEETQYF

d_gene: -
v_gene: TRBV6-5
j_gene: TRBJ2-7
abundance: -
CDR3nt: TGTGCCAGCAAGTCCAGGGCCCTCGAGCAGTACTTC
CDR3aa: CASKSRALEQYF

d_gene: TRBD1
v_gene: TRBV6-2/TRBV6-3
j_gene: TRBJ1-5
abundance: -
CDR3nt: TGTGCCAGCAGTTTTAACAGGGGTGAAGTTCGAAATCAGCCCCAGCATTTT
CDR3aa: CASSFNRGEVRNQPQHF

d_gene: -
v_gene: TRBV7-2
j_gene: TRBJ2-1
abundance: -
CDR3nt: TGTGCCAGCAGTCTTAGAACTCATGACAATGAGCAGTTCTTC
CDR3aa: CASSLRTHDNEQFF

d_gene: -
v_gene: TRBV2
j_gene: TRBJ2-7
abundance: -
CDR3nt: TGTGCCAGCAGTGAAGCCGTTCAACACTCCTACGAGCAGTACTTC
CDR3aa: CASSEAVQHSYEQYF

d_gene: -
v_gene: TRBV4-1
j_gene: TRBJ1-1
abundance: -
CDR3nt: TGCGCCAGCAGCCAAGGGGGTGGGAGCGGCGGAGAGGGCACTGAAGCTTTCTTT
CDR3aa: CASSQGGGSGGEGTEAFF

d_gene: -
v_gene: TRBV28
j_gene: TRBJ1-4
abundance: -
CDR3nt: TGTGCCAGCCGTGGCGGGGGGGCTAATGAAAAACTGTTTTTT
CDR3aa: CASRGGGANEKLFF

d_gene: -
v_gene: TRBV19
j_gene: TRBJ1-1
abundance: -
CDR3nt: TGTGCCAGTAGTCCGCAGGGAAAAACTGAAGCTTTCTTT
CDR3aa: CASSPQGKTEAFF

d_gene: TRBD2
v_gene: TRBV24-1
j_gene: TRBJ2-1
abundance: -
CDR3nt: TGTGCCACCAGTGATGCCGGGACTAGCGGGGGGTCTAATGAGCAGTTCTTC
CDR3aa: CATSDAGTSGGSNEQFF

d_gene: -
v_gene: TRBV3-1/TRBV3-2
j_gene: TRBJ1-2
abundance: -
CDR3nt: TGTGCCAGCAGCCCCAGGGGTGGCTATGGCTACACCTTC
CDR3aa: CASSPRGGYGYTF

d_gene: -
v_gene: TRBV30
j_gene: TRBJ1-5
abundance: -
CDR3nt: TGTGCCTGGACAGGGCGTAGCAATCAGCCCCAGCATTTT
CDR3aa: CAWTGRSNQPQHF

d_gene: -
v_gene: TRBV3-1/TRBV3-2
j_gene: TRBJ1-2
abundance: once
CDR3nt: TGTGCCAGCAGCCAAGGGGGGGGATCAAACTATGGCTACACCTTC
CDR3aa: CASSQGGGSNYGYTF

d_gene: TRBD1
v_gene: TRBV5-1
j_gene: TRBJ1-3
abundance: -
CDR3nt: TGCGCCAGCAGCTTGGGACAGGGGGCGAGCTCTGGAAACACCATATATTTT
CDR3aa: CASSLGQGASSGNTIYF

d_gene: -
v_gene: TRBV7-8
j_gene: TRBJ1-3
abundance: -
CDR3nt: TGTGCCAGCAGCTTAGGGGCCCCCACTCTCGGAAACACCATATATTTT
CDR3aa: CASSLGAPTLGNTIYF

d_gene: -
v_gene: TRBV2
j_gene: TRBJ1-5
abundance: -
CDR3nt: TGTGCCAGCAGTGCGGACAGTCACGGAGATCAGCCCCAGCATTTT
CDR3aa: CASSADSHGDQPQHF

d_gene: TRBD2
v_gene: TRBV4-2
j_gene: TRBJ2-3
abundance: -
CDR3nt: TGTGCCAGCAGCCTCGTATATCTCTCTGGCGGGGGACCTTCTAGCACAGATACGCAGTATTTT
CDR3aa: CASSLVYLSGGGPSSTDTQYF

d_gene: TRBD1
v_gene: TRBV27
j_gene: TRBJ2-5
abundance: -
CDR3nt: TGTGCCAGCAGTCCGGGACAGGGGGCTTGGGAGACCCAGTACTTC
CDR3aa: CASSPGQGAWETQYF

d_gene: -
v_gene: TRBV28
j_gene: TRBJ1-5
abundance: -
CDR3nt: TGTGCCAGCTCAATCTTCAGGGATCAGCCCCAGCATTTT
CDR3aa: CASSIFRDQPQHF

d_gene: -
v_gene: TRBV2
j_gene: TRBJ1-2
abundance: -
CDR3nt: TGTGCCAGCAGTGACAGGGGCAACTATGGCTACACCTTC
CDR3aa: CASSDRGNYGYTF

d_gene: -
v_gene: TRBV4-1
j_gene: TRBJ2-1
abundance: -
CDR3nt: TGCGCCAGCAGCCAAGAGCCTGGGACATTCGGAAGGATCAATGAGCAGTTCTTC
CDR3aa: CASSQEPGTFGRINEQFF

d_gene: TRBD2
v_gene: TRBV5-6
j_gene: TRBJ2-1
abundance: -
CDR3nt: TGTGCCAGCAGCTGGAGATATGCGGGGGGTGAGTCCAATGAGCAGTTCTTC
CDR3aa: CASSWRYAGGESNEQFF

d_gene: TRBD1
v_gene: TRBV7-9
j_gene: TRBJ1-5
abundance: -
CDR3nt: TGTGCCAGCACCTTTACCGGGACAGGGGGCAATCAGCCCCAGCATTTT
CDR3aa: CASTFTGTGGNQPQHF

d_gene: -
v_gene: TRBV28
j_gene: TRBJ1-1
abundance: -
CDR3nt: TGTGCCAGCACCTACCCCCAGGGTGGGACTGAAGCTTTCTTT
CDR3aa: CASTYPQGGTEAFF

d_gene: TRBD1
v_gene: TRBV27
j_gene: TRBJ1-5
abundance: -
CDR3nt: TGTGCCAGCAGTAAAAGGGGGCGACAGGGTAATCAGCCCCAGCATTTT
CDR3aa: CASSKRGRQGNQPQHF

d_gene: -
v_gene: TRBV5-1
j_gene: TRBJ1-1
abundance: -
CDR3nt: TGCGCCAGCAGCTTGAGCTCCAGGGAATACACTGAAGCTTTCTTT
CDR3aa: CASSLSSREYTEAFF

d_gene: TRBD2
v_gene: TRBV25-1
j_gene: TRBJ2-7
abundance: -
CDR3nt: TGTGCCAGCAGTGATAGACTAGCGGGGGAAGCAGACGAGCAGTACTTC
CDR3aa: CASSDRLAGEADEQYF

d_gene: TRBD1
v_gene: TRBV19
j_gene: TRBJ1-2
abundance: -
CDR3nt: TGTGCCAGTAGTCCCCGGACAGGGCTGAGGGACGGCTACACCTTC
CDR3aa: CASSPRTGLRDGYTF

d_gene: -
v_gene: TRBV9
j_gene: TRBJ2-7
abundance: -
CDR3nt: TGTGCCAGCAGCGCGACCCCAGGGGCGGAATACGAGCAGTACTTC
CDR3aa: CASSATPGAEYEQYF